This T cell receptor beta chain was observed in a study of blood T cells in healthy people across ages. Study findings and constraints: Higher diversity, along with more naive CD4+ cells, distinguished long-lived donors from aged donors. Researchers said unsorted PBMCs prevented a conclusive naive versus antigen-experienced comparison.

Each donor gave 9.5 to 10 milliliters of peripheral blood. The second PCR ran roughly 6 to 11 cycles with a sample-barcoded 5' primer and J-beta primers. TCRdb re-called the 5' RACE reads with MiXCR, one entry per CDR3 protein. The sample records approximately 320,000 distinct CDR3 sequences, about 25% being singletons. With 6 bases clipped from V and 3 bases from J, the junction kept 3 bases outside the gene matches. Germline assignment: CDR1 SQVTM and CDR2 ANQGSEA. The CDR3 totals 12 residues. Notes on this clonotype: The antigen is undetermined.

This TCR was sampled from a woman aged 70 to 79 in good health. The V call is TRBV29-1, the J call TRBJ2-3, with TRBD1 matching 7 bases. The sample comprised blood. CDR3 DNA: TGCAGCGTGCAACAGGGGACAGATACGCAGTATTTT. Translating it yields CSVQQGTDTQYF.